This T cell receptor beta chain was observed in a study of blood T cell repertoires in COVID-19. With 0 bases clipped from V and 4 bases from J, the junction kept 2 bases outside the gene matches. Germline values: CDR1 SGHNT, CDR2 YYREEE (reference sequence). CDR3 length: 16 amino acids. Some clones are missing from TCRdb's copy, which holds only in-frame ones; the method was immunoSEQ multiplex PCR. The profile shows about 120,000 clones, roughly 87% of them singletons. The genes are TRBV5-4 and TRBJ2-1, with TRBD2 identical over 12 bases. The receptor was derived from an elderly man with acute or convalescent COVID-19. The specimen was peripheral blood. The CDR3 loop reads CASSLGTSGAYNEQFF. The CDR3 nucleotides read TGTGCCAGCAGCTTGGGGACTAGCGGGGCGTACAATGAGCAGTTCTTC.